Listed here are 5 T cell receptor beta chains from one sample, sequenced in a study of blood T cell repertoires in COVID-19. TCRdb's table, derived via immunoSEQ multiplex PCR, lists solely in-frame clones and lacks some. The data show approximately 100,000 clones, approximately 87% seen once. The sequenced material came from peripheral blood. These receptors all stem from a woman in her 30s with acute or convalescent COVID-19.

This clone appeared a few times. The chain uses TRBV5-1 and TRBJ1-1; 7 nucleotides match TRBD1. CDR3 length: 15 amino acids. V lost 3 bases to trimming and J lost 1 base; unmatched junction nucleotides: 6. CDR1 and CDR2 from the germline V gene are SGHRS and YFSETQ. This chain's CDR3 is CASSSTGQGNTEAFF. DNA for the CDR3: TGCGCCAGCAGCTCGACAGGGCAGGGGAACACTGAAGCTTTCTTT.

V gene TRBV12-3 or TRBV12-4 combines with J gene TRBJ2-7; weak D call: TRBD1 (6 bases). V was clipped by 3 bases and J by 5 bases, with 8 bases between them. This CDR3 has 12 residues. The CDR3 nucleotides read TGTGCCAGCAGTTTGCAGGGGCACGAGCAGTACTTC. Its protein product is CASSLQGHEQYF.

J is TRBJ2-3 and V is TRBV9; 8 bases are a match to TRBD2. The CDR3 consists of 18 residues. Trimming took 0 bases from V and 8 from J; bases not matched to a gene: 17. Germline lookup yields CDR1 SGDLS and CDR2 YYNGEE. CDR3 sequence: CASSVAAGGSPGGGTQYF. The CDR3 DNA reads as TGTGCCAGCAGCGTAGCCGCGGGGGGCAGCCCCGGAGGGGGTACGCAGTATTTT.

This rearrangement joins TRBV5-4 to TRBJ2-7; tentative D call: TRBD1 (7 bases). This CDR3 has 13 amino acids. Germline CDR1 SGHNT, CDR2 YYREEE (reference sequence). The ends were cut back, 4 bases at V and 6 bases at J, with 14 bases in the middle. CDR3 in DNA: TGTGCCAGCAGCCTCCGACAGGGAGGCGAGCAGTACTTC. This encodes CASSLRQGGEQYF. Using reference TRBV5-4 and TRBJ2-7 for the parts outside the CDR3, the full variable domain is ETGVTQSPTHLIKTRGQQVTLRCSSQSGHNTVSWYQQALGQGPQFIFQYYREEENGRGNFPPRFSGLQFPNYSSELNVNALELDDSALYLCASSLRQGGEQYFGPGTRLTVT.

The chain recombines TRBV18 with TRBJ2-5, with 7 nucleotides matching TRBD1. CDR1 is KGHSH and CDR2 is LQKENI in the germline V gene. V gave up 4 bases and J gave up 4 bases; unmatched junction bases: 9. The CDR3 spans 15 residues. This chain's CDR3 is CASSLPGQRRETQYF. The CDR3 bases are TGTGCCAGCTCACTCCCGGGACAGAGAAGAGAGACCCAGTACTTC.